This is a list of T cell receptor beta chains from one sample in a study of blood T cells in healthy people across ages. TCRdb recomputed calls from the 5' RACE reads with MiXCR, one row per CDR3 protein. The table lists 600,000 to 850,000 distinct CDR3 sequences, roughly 47% of them singletons, with approximately 22% in the top ten. Sequencing input: blood. Receptors originate from a woman aged 60-75 years in good health. The CDR3 runs from the conserved cysteine through the conserved F or W. D genes are given only for firm matches. Not all rows give a size; the values are once, few, many and, for expanded clones, a class.

j_call clone_size d_call v_call cdr3_nt cdr3_aa
TRBJ2-5 NA TRBD2 TRBV28 TGTGCCAGCAGCCAGGGACTAGAGTCGTACTTC CASSQGLESYF
TRBJ2-3 NA TRBD2 TRBV20-1 TGCAGTGCTAGAGAGGGTAGCGGGACGTTAGGGGGCACAGATACGCAGTATTTT CSAREGSGTLGGTDTQYF
TRBJ1-1 once NA TRBV20-1 TGCAGTGCTAGTGAACGCGGGGTCAACACTGAAGCTTTCTTT CSASERGVNTEAFF
TRBJ2-5 NA NA TRBV2 TGTGCCAGCACCCAAGAGGGGGAGACCCAGTACTTC CASTQEGETQYF
TRBJ1-1 NA NA TRBV29-1 TGCAGCGTTTTACGACAGCTCCCAAACACTGAAGCTTTCTTT CSVLRQLPNTEAFF
TRBJ2-3 once NA TRBV11-2 TGTGCCGGCAGCGCGATCACAGATACGCAGTATTTT CAGSAITDTQYF
TRBJ2-7 many TRBD1 TRBV29-1 TGCAGCGTTCCGGGACAGACTTTTGATGAGCAGTACTTC CSVPGQTFDEQYF
TRBJ2-6 NA TRBD1 TRBV6-6 TGTGCCAGCACCGCCGACAGGGTAGTTGGGGCCAACGTCCTGACTTTC CASTADRVVGANVLTF
TRBJ2-3 few NA TRBV7-2 TGTGCCAGCAGCTTTCCAACTAGCACAGATACGCAGTATTTT CASSFPTSTDTQYF
TRBJ2-3 NA TRBD2 TRBV12-3/TRBV12-4 TGTGCCAGCAGTTTAGCGCCCAGCGGGGGGACGGGTACGCAGTATTTT CASSLAPSGGTGTQYF
TRBJ1-1 NA NA TRBV20-1 TGCAGTACTAAATCTTGGGGCACTGAAGCTTTCTTT CSTKSWGTEAFF
TRBJ2-6 NA TRBD1 TRBV5-1 TGCGCCAGCAGCAACAGACAGGGGGCTGGGGCCAACGTCCTGACTTTC CASSNRQGAGANVLTF
TRBJ2-1 few NA TRBV10-2 TGCGCCAGCAGTGAGTCGGCGGGGATCGACTTCGATGAGCAGTTCTTC CASSESAGIDFDEQFF
TRBJ2-7 many TRBD2 TRBV7-2 TGTGCCAGCAGCTTAGCGACTAGCGGGATTTCAGCTCAGTACTTC CASSLATSGISAQYF
TRBJ1-1 NA NA TRBV11-1 TGTGCCAGCAGCTTCCAGACTGAAGCTTTCTTT CASSFQTEAFF
TRBJ2-3 many NA TRBV6-2/TRBV6-3 TGTGCCAGCATTCGTGGAGGCGGAAAAGCTGGGGATACGCAGTATTTT CASIRGGGKAGDTQYF
TRBJ2-4 few NA TRBV6-2/TRBV6-3 TGTGCCAGCAGTTACTCTTTGGACAAAGCGTGGGACCCCCGTAACATTCAGTACTTC CASSYSLDKAWDPRNIQYF
TRBJ1-5 NA TRBD1 TRBV6-5 TGTGCCAGCAGTCTACCGACAGGGGGAGGGGATCAGCCCCAGCATTTT CASSLPTGGGDQPQHF
TRBJ2-1 few TRBD2 TRBV2 TGTGCCAGCAGTGGCAGCGGGGGGGACAATGAGCAGTTCTTC CASSGSGGDNEQFF
TRBJ1-5 NA NA TRBV20-1 TGCAGTGCTAGCCGGAGACAGTTTAGCAATCAGCCCCAGCATTTT CSASRRQFSNQPQHF
TRBJ2-2 NA TRBD2 TRBV7-3 TGTGCCAGCAGCTTAATGGCTAGCGGGGGGGCGACCGGGGAGCTGTTTTTT CASSLMASGGATGELFF
TRBJ2-6 NA TRBD2 TRBV6-2/TRBV6-3 TGTGCCAGCACCCCAAACAGCGGGAGGGTCTCTGGGGCCAACGTCCCGACTTTC CASTPNSGRVSGANVPTF
TRBJ2-1 NA TRBD1 TRBV30 TGTGCCTGGGGAACAGGGGGTTCTCCCTACAATGAGCAGTTCTTC CAWGTGGSPYNEQFF
TRBJ2-1 many NA TRBV6-5 TGTGCCAGCAGCCTAGGGGTAATCCATGAGCAGTTCTTC CASSLGVIHEQFF
TRBJ2-1 NA TRBD2 TRBV9 TGTGCCAGCAGCGAGGGGACTAGCGGGACGCCCTACAATGAGCAGTTCTTC CASSEGTSGTPYNEQFF
TRBJ1-1 few NA TRBV20-1 TGCAGTGCTAGTATGGTTAGCTCCAACACTGAAGCTTTCTTT CSASMVSSNTEAFF
TRBJ2-1 NA TRBD1 TRBV4-2 TGTGCCAGCAGCCAAAGACAGGGGGCGAGCTCCTACAATGAGCAGTTCTTC CASSQRQGASSYNEQFF
TRBJ1-5 few TRBD1 TRBV6-6 TGTGCCAGCAGTTACTTGGGACAGGTAAATCAGCCCCAGCATTTT CASSYLGQVNQPQHF
TRBJ2-7 NA NA TRBV20-1 TGCAGTGCTAGAGGTTTTGCCGCGAGCTCCTACGAGCAGTACTTC CSARGFAASSYEQYF